There are a few counts of the clone carrying this TCR beta chain. Antigen: not known. The data derive from a study of T-cell reconstitution after alpha-beta-depleted transplantation in children. Overall study findings and caveats: Reportedly, roughly two months post-transplant, alpha-beta T cells arose from several hundred expanded graft clones. When one year had passed after transplant, most T-cell counts and diversity came from newly produced T cells.

Unique molecular identifiers were incorporated when the TCRbeta library was constructed. TCRdb itself ran the PCR reads through MiXCR, one entry per CDR3 protein. The sample has around 800,000 distinct CDR3 sequences, 16% seen once. This specimen consisted of PBMCs, mostly from graft donor cells, obtained 360 days after TCRalphabeta/CD19-depleted stem cell transplant. The TCR comes from a male patient between 10 and 17 years old who had a stem cell transplant for acute lymphoblastic leukemia, so the T cells may come from the graft donor.

The CDR3 region has the DNA TGTGCCAGCAGTTACTCGCGGACAACTAGCGGGAGTGGCGATGAGCAGTTCTTC. It encodes CASSYSRTTSGSGDEQFF. The gene calls are TRBV6-2 or TRBV6-3 and TRBJ2-1; 11 bases align to TRBD2. The germline V gene has CDR1 MNHEY and CDR2 SVGEGT. The CDR3 contains 18 residues. V lost 0 bases and J lost 8; bases outside the gene matches: 12.